This T cell receptor (beta chain) was sequenced during a study of cytomegalovirus exposure and HLA in healthy donors. Whole-study results and caveats: Most TCRs appeared rarely, but some public TCRs recurred in many donors.

A note on this clone: Its antigen remains unidentified.

The CDR3 extends over 15 amino acids. Germline assignment: CDR1 SSHAT and CDR2 FNYEAQ (reference sequence). V was cut by 2 bases and J by 7 bases, with 15 bases left in between. Measured with immunoSEQ multiplex PCR; TCRdb has only the in-frame clones, and not every one. Counted here are roughly 330,000 clones, around 90% occurring once; the ten biggest clones make up more than 0.9%. The rearrangement links TRBV7-7 to TRBJ2-1; D perhaps matches TRBD1 (6 bases). Material for sequencing was PBMCs. The clonotype originates from a woman aged 25 to 45 in good health and CMV-seropositive. CDR3 bases: TGTGCCAGCAGCTTAAACAGGGCTACCACGAATGAGCAGTTCTTC. As protein: CASSLNRATTNEQFF.